This record looks at one TCR beta chain sequence and its context. No antigen is known for it. The sample carries other DNA sequences with the same CDR3. The data derive from a study of CD8+ T cells in alopecia areata. Study context: At a dose of 5 to 10 mg twice daily, oral tofacitinib was given to treated patients.

Sequencing used cDNA as its template, made by extracting RNA and reverse transcribing it. The data were produced by immunoSEQ multiplex PCR, yet TCRdb's version contains in-frame clones alone and is incomplete. This repertoire shows roughly 130,000 clones, 50% to 60% found once; its top ten account for 4.5%. CDR1 is SGHNT, CDR2 YYREEE, per germline (reference sequence). Losses at the gene ends were 4 bases for V and 3 bases for J; bases not matched to a gene: 3. The CDR3 consists of 14 residues. Regarding the study as a whole: In lesional scalp, particularly from alopecia totalis/universalis, clonality was higher than in normal scalp.

Specimens obtained from alopecia areata patients comprised lesional scalp punch biopsies and peripheral blood. From PBMCs, CD4+ and CD8+ T cells were sorted. The TCR comes from a human donor with alopecia areata. Source: CD4+ T cells sorted from blood, taken at week 0. V usage is TRBV5-4 and J usage is TRBJ2-7, with TRBD1 identical over 11 bases. CDR3: CASSPGQGDYEQYF. The CDR3 region has the DNA TGTGCCAGCAGCCCGGGACAGGGGGACTACGAGCAGTACTTC.